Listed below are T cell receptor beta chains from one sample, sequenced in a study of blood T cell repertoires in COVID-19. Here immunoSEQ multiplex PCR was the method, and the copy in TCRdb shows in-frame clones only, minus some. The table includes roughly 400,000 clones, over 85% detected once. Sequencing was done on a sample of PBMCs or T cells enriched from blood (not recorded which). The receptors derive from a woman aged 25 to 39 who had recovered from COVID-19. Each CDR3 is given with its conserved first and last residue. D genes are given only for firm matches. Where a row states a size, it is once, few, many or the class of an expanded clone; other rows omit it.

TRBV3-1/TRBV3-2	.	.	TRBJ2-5	CASSQDQGRTETQYF	TGTGCCAGCAGCCAAGACCAGGGGCGGACGGAGACCCAGTACTTC
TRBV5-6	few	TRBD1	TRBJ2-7	CASSPPGQKYEQYF	TGTGCCAGCAGCCCCCCGGGACAGAAATACGAGCAGTACTTC
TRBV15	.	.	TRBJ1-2	CATSREYQGGYGYTF	TGTGCCACCAGCAGAGAGTACCAGGGAGGCTATGGCTACACCTTC
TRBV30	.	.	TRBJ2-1	CAWSLSNEQFF	TGTGCCTGGAGCCTAAGTAATGAGCAGTTCTTC
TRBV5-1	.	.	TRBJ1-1	CASSPRGMKDTEAFF	TGCGCCAGCAGCCCGCGGGGGATGAAGGACACTGAAGCTTTCTTT
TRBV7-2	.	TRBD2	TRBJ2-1	CASSLSVTSGRVNNEQFF	TGTGCCAGCAGCTTATCGGTAACTAGCGGGAGAGTCAACAATGAGCAGTTCTTC
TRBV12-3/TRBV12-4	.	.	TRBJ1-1	CASSLGGNTEAFF	TGTGCCAGCAGTTTGGGAGGGAACACTGAAGCTTTCTTT
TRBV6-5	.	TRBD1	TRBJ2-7	CASSYSWTGSYEQYF	TGTGCCAGCAGTTACTCCTGGACAGGGAGCTACGAGCAGTACTTC
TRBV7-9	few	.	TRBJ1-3	CASSLSSGRNTIYF	TGTGCCAGCAGCTTATCCAGCGGCAGAAACACCATATATTTT
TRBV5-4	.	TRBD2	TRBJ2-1	CASSLGGTTGVGDEQFF	TGTGCCAGCAGCTTGGGCGGGACTACCGGGGTTGGCGATGAGCAGTTCTTC
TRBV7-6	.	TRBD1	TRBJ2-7	CASSPEPGQAYEQYF	TGTGCCAGCAGCCCCGAGCCGGGACAGGCCTACGAGCAGTACTTC
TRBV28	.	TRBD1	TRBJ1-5	CASSLQGANSNQPQHF	TGTGCCAGCAGTTTACAGGGGGCTAACAGCAATCAGCCCCAGCATTTT
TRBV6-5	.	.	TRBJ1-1	CASSYSRQIGNTEAFF	TGTGCCAGCAGTTACTCGAGACAAATCGGGAACACTGAAGCTTTCTTT
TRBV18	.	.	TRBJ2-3	CASSPENGGDTQYF	TGTGCCAGCTCACCGGAAAATGGCGGGGATACGCAGTATTTT
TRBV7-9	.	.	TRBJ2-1	CASSNGLRGGQFF	TGTGCCAGCAGCAATGGACTAAGGGGGGGACAGTTCTTC
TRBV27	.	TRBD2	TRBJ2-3	CATGGGWSTDTQYF	TGTGCCACCGGGGGAGGGTGGAGCACAGATACGCAGTATTTT
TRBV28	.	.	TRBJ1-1	CASTRGEEIWMNTEAFF	TGTGCCAGCACGCGGGGCGAGGAAATATGGATGAACACTGAAGCTTTCTTT
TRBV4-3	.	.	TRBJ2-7	CASSPGAGAIYEQYF	TGCGCCAGCAGCCCGGGGGCGGGGGCTATCTACGAGCAGTACTTC
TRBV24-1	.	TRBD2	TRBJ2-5	CATSDFSSGNQETQYF	TGTGCCACCAGTGATTTTTCAAGCGGGAACCAAGAGACCCAGTACTTC
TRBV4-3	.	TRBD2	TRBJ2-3	CASSATSGGTDTQYF	TGCGCCAGCAGTGCAACTAGCGGGGGCACAGATACGCAGTATTTT
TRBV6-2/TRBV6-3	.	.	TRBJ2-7	CASSYANRLPSYEQYF	TGTGCCAGCAGTTACGCGAACAGGCTACCTTCCTACGAGCAGTACTTC
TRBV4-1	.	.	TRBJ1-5	CASSQARDQPQHF	TGCGCCAGCAGCCAAGCCAGGGATCAGCCCCAGCATTTT
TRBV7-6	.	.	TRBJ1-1	CASSHPDMNTEAFF	TGTGCCAGCAGCCACCCAGACATGAACACTGAAGCTTTCTTT
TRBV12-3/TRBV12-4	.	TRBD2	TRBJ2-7	CASSFGGSYEQYF	TGTGCCAGCAGTTTTGGCGGGAGCTACGAGCAGTACTTC
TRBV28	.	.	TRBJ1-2	CASSPRGYGYTF	TGTGCCAGCAGCCCAAGGGGCTATGGCTACACCTTC